A selection of T cell receptor beta chains follows, all from one sample in a study of blood T cell repertoires in COVID-19. Sequencing used immunoSEQ multiplex PCR; TCRdb keeps in-frame clones, though not all of them. The sample shows 130,000 or so clones, approximately 84% of them seen only once. Sequencing used peripheral blood. These receptors were obtained from a woman aged 55-75 years with acute or convalescent COVID-19. CDR3s include the opening cysteine and the closing phenylalanine or tryptophan. D genes are given only for firm matches. For some rows the clone size is stated as once, few or many, or as a class when expanded; others skip it.

v_gene	j_gene	d_gene	abundance	CDR3nt	CDR3aa
TRBV5-5	TRBJ1-1	TRBD1	.	TGTGCCAGCAGCTGGGACAGGGGAGATACTGAAGCTTTCTTT	CASSWDRGDTEAFF
TRBV5-5	TRBJ2-7	TRBD2	few	TGTGCCAGCATCGCGGGACTAGCGGGGCTTTCCTACGAGCAGTACTTC	CASIAGLAGLSYEQYF
TRBV10-3	TRBJ2-3	.	.	TGTGCCATCAGTGAGTCCTCTGGCGGGGCGGGCAGAGATACGCAGTATTTT	CAISESSGGAGRDTQYF
TRBV7-2	TRBJ1-6	TRBD1	.	TGTGCCAGCAGCCCGGGACAGGGGATTCCACCCCTCCACTTT	CASSPGQGIPPLHF
TRBV15	TRBJ1-3	.	.	TGTGCCACCAGCAGAACGACCAGGCTGGGTGGAAACACCATATATTTT	CATSRTTRLGGNTIYF
TRBV5-1	TRBJ1-3	.	.	TGCGCCAGCAGCTTCGTGCGAGGAAACACCATATATTTT	CASSFVRGNTIYF
TRBV4-1	TRBJ1-2	.	.	TGCGCCAGCAGCCAAGAAACCCTGAGCTATGGCTACACCTTC	CASSQETLSYGYTF
TRBV19	TRBJ2-7	TRBD1	.	TGTGCCAGTAGCCCGACAGGGATTCCCTACGAGCAGTACTTC	CASSPTGIPYEQYF
TRBV5-1	TRBJ2-2	.	once	TGCGCCAGCAGCGGCAGGGCGGACGGGGAGCTGTTTTTT	CASSGRADGELFF
TRBV3-1/TRBV3-2	TRBJ1-2	TRBD1	.	TGTGCCAGCAGCCCGGACAGGGGAAGCGGTTGGAGGAATGGCTACACCTTC	CASSPDRGSGWRNGYTF
TRBV5-1	TRBJ1-1	.	.	TGCGCCAGCAGCCCCCGGACTGGGTGGAACACTGAAGCTTTCTTT	CASSPRTGWNTEAFF
TRBV14	TRBJ2-7	TRBD1	few	TGTGCCAGCAAGCAGGGGGCTACCTACGAGCAGTACTTC	CASKQGATYEQYF
TRBV29-1	TRBJ2-3	.	.	TGCAGCGTTGATAGCCTCCCAGATACGCAGTATTTT	CSVDSLPDTQYF
TRBV6-5	TRBJ2-5	TRBD2	once	TGTGCCAGCAGTCCCAATCGGGAGGGAGAGACCCAGTACTTC	CASSPNREGETQYF
TRBV11-3	TRBJ1-6	.	.	TGTGCCAGCAGCTCGGACTTTCATTCACCCCTCCACTTT	CASSSDFHSPLHF
TRBV12-3/TRBV12-4	TRBJ2-5	.	.	TGTGCCAGCAGTTTACAGGGCCAAGAGACCCAGTACTTC	CASSLQGQETQYF
TRBV24-1	TRBJ1-1	.	.	TGTGCCACCAGTGACCCTGACAGGCCGACTCTAGCTTTCTTT	CATSDPDRPTLAFF
TRBV20-1	TRBJ1-1	TRBD1	.	TGCAGTGCTACTGACAGGGGACGGATGAACACTGAAGCTTTCTTT	CSATDRGRMNTEAFF
TRBV4-1	TRBJ2-3	TRBD2	.	TGCGCCAGCAGCCAAGAATCCCTAGCGGGGGCCGGAGATACGCAGTATTTT	CASSQESLAGAGDTQYF
TRBV7-6	TRBJ2-2	.	.	TGTGCCAGCAGCCCGTCGAGCCCCGGGGAGCTGTTTTTT	CASSPSSPGELFF
TRBV19	TRBJ2-2	TRBD1	.	TGTGCCAGTAGGAGGCCCGGGACAGGGGGCACCGGGGAGCTGTTTTTT	CASRRPGTGGTGELFF
TRBV2	TRBJ1-1	.	.	TGTGCCAGCAGACTGGACGGACAGTACACTGAAGCTTTCTTT	CASRLDGQYTEAFF
TRBV18	TRBJ1-1	.	.	TGTGCCAGCTCACCTGCTCAGGGAAGGAGCACTGAAGCTTTCTTT	CASSPAQGRSTEAFF
TRBV7-9	TRBJ2-1	TRBD1	.	TGTGCCAGCAGCCCTACAGGGGCCAATGAGCAGTTCTTC	CASSPTGANEQFF
TRBV5-1	TRBJ1-1	TRBD1	.	TGCGCCAGCAGCACCCAAACAGGGGCCACTGAAGCTTTCTTT	CASSTQTGATEAFF
TRBV10-2	TRBJ1-5	.	.	TGCGCCAGCAGCCCCGAGGGGGGGTTTAGCAATCAGCCCCAGCATTTT	CASSPEGGFSNQPQHF
TRBV4-2	TRBJ1-2	.	.	TGTGCCAGCAGCCAAGTGTCAGGGAACAACTATGGCTACACCTTC	CASSQVSGNNYGYTF
TRBV2	TRBJ1-1	TRBD1	.	TGTGCCAGCACACCACAGGGGAGGACTGAAGCTTTCTTT	CASTPQGRTEAFF
TRBV4-2	TRBJ1-6	.	few	TGTGCCAGCAGCGAAGACAGGTTAGATTCACCCCTCCACTTT	CASSEDRLDSPLHF
TRBV5-4	TRBJ2-3	TRBD1	.	TGTGCCAGCAGCTTCCAGGGGGCCGGCGGAGATACGCAGTATTTT	CASSFQGAGGDTQYF
TRBV24-1	TRBJ2-2	TRBD1	.	TGTGCCACTGGGACAGGGGGTAAATCCGGGGAGCTGTTTTTT	CATGTGGKSGELFF
TRBV5-1	TRBJ1-1	.	few	TGCGCCAGCAGCTTGGGTACAGGGACGAACACTGAAGCTTTCTTT	CASSLGTGTNTEAFF
TRBV3-1/TRBV3-2	TRBJ2-3	.	.	TGTGCCAGCAGCCAAGAGGACAGAAGGGGCGATACGCAGTATTTT	CASSQEDRRGDTQYF
TRBV7-3	TRBJ2-3	.	.	TGTGCCAGCAGCTTAACGACCTCGCGAGAGGGCGCAGATACGCAGTATTTT	CASSLTTSREGADTQYF
TRBV5-6	TRBJ1-1	.	.	TGTGCCAGCAGCCGGAGGACTGAAGCTTTCTTT	CASSRRTEAFF
TRBV2	TRBJ1-4	.	few	TGTGCCAGCCAGCAGGGGACAACTAATGAAAAACTGTTTTTT	CASQQGTTNEKLFF
TRBV30	TRBJ1-3	.	.	TGTGCCTGGAGTGTAAGAGGTGGAAACACCATATATTTT	CAWSVRGGNTIYF
TRBV20-1	TRBJ1-4	.	.	TGCAGTGCTAGTGCCGGGGGTGATGAAAAACTGTTTTTT	CSASAGGDEKLFF
TRBV29-1	TRBJ1-2	.	once	TGCAGCGTTGAATCTCTCGGACAGCCTAACTATGGCTACACCTTC	CSVESLGQPNYGYTF
TRBV24-1	TRBJ1-2	TRBD1	few	TGTGCCACCAGTGATCAGGGGGCCGGGACAGGGGGGACGGGCGGCTACACCTTC	CATSDQGAGTGGTGGYTF
TRBV13	TRBJ1-2	TRBD1	.	TGTGCCAGCAGCTCCTTGGACAGGGGCTATGGCTACACCTTC	CASSSLDRGYGYTF
TRBV6-5	TRBJ1-4	.	.	TGTGCCAGCAGCTACGGACAGAGCGAAAAACTGTTTTTT	CASSYGQSEKLFF
TRBV5-1	TRBJ1-2	TRBD1	.	TGCGCCAGCAGCTTGTACCCAGGGGGCCAAGGCGCGGAGGGCTACACCTTC	CASSLYPGGQGAEGYTF
TRBV7-9	TRBJ2-5	.	once	TGTGCCAGCAGCTTAGGGACAGCGTACCAAGAGACCCAGTACTTC	CASSLGTAYQETQYF
TRBV10-3	TRBJ1-4	.	.	TGTGCCATCAGCGCCTTCGGGGCAACTAATGAAAAACTGTTTTTT	CAISAFGATNEKLFF
TRBV7-8	TRBJ2-3	TRBD2	.	TGTGCCAGCAGCTTACGAGGGAGCGGGGGGCCTTCAGATACGCAGTATTTT	CASSLRGSGGPSDTQYF